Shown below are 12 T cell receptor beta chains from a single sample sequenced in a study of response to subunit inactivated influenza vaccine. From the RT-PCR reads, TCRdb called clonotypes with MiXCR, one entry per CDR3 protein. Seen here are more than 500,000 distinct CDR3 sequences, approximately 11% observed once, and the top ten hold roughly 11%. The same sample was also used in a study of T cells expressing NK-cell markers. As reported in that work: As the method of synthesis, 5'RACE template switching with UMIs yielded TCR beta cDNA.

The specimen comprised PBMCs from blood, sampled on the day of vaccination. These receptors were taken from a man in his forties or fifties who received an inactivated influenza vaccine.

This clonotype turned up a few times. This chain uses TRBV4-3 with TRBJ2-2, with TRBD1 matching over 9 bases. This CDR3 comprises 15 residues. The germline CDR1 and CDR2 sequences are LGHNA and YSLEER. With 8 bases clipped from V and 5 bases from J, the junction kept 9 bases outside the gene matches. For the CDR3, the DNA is TGCGCCAGCGGCCGGGACAGGGAGATAACCGGGGAGCTGTTTTTT. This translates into CASGRDREITGELFF.

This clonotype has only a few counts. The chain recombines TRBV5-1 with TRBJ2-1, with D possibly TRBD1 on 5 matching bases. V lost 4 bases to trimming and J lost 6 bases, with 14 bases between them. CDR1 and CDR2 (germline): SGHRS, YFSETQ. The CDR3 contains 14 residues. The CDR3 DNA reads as TGCGCCAGCAGCAGCCAGGGTATGGTCAATGAGCAGTTCTTC. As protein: CASSSQGMVNEQFF.

This chain's CDR3 is CASSLEFGYTF. In DNA, the CDR3 is TGTGCCAGCAGCTTAGAATTTGGCTACACCTTC. This chain joins TRBV7-9 and TRBJ1-2; D not resolved. V shed 1 base and J shed 7 bases, with 4 bases lying between them. This CDR3 has 11 residues. Per the germline V gene, CDR1 is SEHNR and CDR2 is FQNEAQ (reference sequence).

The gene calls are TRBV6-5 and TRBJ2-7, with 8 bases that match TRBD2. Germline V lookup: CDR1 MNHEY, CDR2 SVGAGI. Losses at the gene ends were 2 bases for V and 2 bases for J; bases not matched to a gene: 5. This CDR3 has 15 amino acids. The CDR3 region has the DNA TGTGCCAGCAGTTACCGCCAGCGGGGGACCTACGAGCAGTACTTC. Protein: CASSYRQRGTYEQYF.

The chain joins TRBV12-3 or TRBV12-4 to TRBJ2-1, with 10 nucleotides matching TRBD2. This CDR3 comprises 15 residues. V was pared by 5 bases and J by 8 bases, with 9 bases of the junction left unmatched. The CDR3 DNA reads TGTGCCAGCAGTATTCTAGCGGGAGTAGGGCATGAGCAGTTCTTC. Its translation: CASSILAGVGHEQFF.

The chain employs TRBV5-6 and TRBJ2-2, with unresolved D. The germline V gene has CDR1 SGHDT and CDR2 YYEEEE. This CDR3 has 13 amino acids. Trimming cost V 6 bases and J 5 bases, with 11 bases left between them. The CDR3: CASTLKVTGELFF. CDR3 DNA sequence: TGTGCCAGCACCCTGAAAGTGACCGGGGAGCTGTTTTTT.

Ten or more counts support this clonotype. Here the CDR3 DNA reads TGCGCCAGCAGCTTGTTCACAGACACAGATACGCAGTATTTT. Encoded protein: CASSLFTDTDTQYF. This chain joins TRBV5-1 and TRBJ2-3; no definite D call. The CDR3 totals 14 residues. With 1 base removed from V and 2 bases from J, the gap between germline ends came to 8 bases. The germline V gene has CDR1 SGHRS and CDR2 YFSETQ. Drawing the rest from reference TRBV5-1 and TRBJ2-3, the complete variable domain is KAGVTQTPRYLIKTRGQQVTLSCSPISGHRSVSWYQQTPGQGLQFLFEYFSETQRNKGNFPGRFSGRQFSNSRSEMNVSTLELGDSALYLCASSLFTDTDTQYFGPGTRLTVL.

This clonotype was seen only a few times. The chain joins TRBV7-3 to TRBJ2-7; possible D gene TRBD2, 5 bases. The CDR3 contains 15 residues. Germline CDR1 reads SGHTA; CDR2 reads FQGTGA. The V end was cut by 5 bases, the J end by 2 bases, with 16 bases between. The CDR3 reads CASSPMRLAPYEQYF. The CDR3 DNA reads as TGTGCCAGCAGCCCGATGCGGCTAGCTCCCTACGAGCAGTACTTC.

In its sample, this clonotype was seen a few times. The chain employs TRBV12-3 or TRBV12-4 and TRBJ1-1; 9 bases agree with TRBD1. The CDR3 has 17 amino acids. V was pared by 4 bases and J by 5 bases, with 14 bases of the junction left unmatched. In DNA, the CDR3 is TGTGCCAGCAGTTCCAAGGACAGGGGACGCTCGGGGACTGAAGCTTTCTTT. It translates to CASSSKDRGRSGTEAFF.

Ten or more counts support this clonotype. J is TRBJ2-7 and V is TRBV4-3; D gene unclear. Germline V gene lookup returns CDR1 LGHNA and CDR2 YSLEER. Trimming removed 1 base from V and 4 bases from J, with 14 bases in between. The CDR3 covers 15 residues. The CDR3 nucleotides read TGCGCCAGCAGCCAAGCCCACTCGGTGTTGTACGAGCAGTACTTC. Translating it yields CASSQAHSVLYEQYF.

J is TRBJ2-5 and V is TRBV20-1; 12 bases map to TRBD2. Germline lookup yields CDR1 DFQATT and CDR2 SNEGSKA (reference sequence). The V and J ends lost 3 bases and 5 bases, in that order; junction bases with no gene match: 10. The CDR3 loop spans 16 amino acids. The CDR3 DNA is TGCAGTGCTAGGAGGGTTGGACTAGCGGGACGGGAGACCCAGTACTTC. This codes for CSARRVGLAGRETQYF.

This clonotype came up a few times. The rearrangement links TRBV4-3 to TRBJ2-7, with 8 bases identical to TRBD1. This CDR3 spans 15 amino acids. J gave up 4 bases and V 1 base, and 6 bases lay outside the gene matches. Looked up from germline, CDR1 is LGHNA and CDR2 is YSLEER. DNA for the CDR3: TGCGCCAGCAGCCAAGCGGACAGGGCCATTTACGAGCAGTACTTC. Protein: CASSQADRAIYEQYF.